This record covers a single TCR beta chain. The data derive from a study of T cells in Graves' hyperthyroidism and ophthalmopathy. Across 18 months, stable Graves' hyperthyroidism was marked by no progression to ophthalmopathy. Each patient was aged 18 to 65 and had newly diagnosed hyperthyroidism of under 2 months' duration. Amplification of TCR beta CDR3 regions was performed using RNA transcripts as template. Primed by the HTBI set, a first-round RT-PCR was run on the TCR CDR3. TCRdb re-called the multiplex PCR reads with MiXCR, one entry per CDR3 protein. The table lists 650,000 to 700,000 distinct CDR3 sequences, around a sixth of them singletons. This CDR3 has 16 amino acids. Germline V CDR1 and CDR2: MNHNS, SASEGT. Trimming took off 2 bases at V and 0 bases at J, with 14 bases between the two ends.

This rearrangement joins TRBV6-1 to TRBJ2-7; D not certain. This receptor was taken from a man in his forties or fifties with Graves' hyperthyroidism. The sample comprised blood. The CDR3 DNA is TGTGCCAGCAGTGAAACGCGTGTCGGCCTCTCCTACGAGCAGTACTTC. Translating it yields CASSETRVGLSYEQYF.